This paragraph covers one TCR beta chain sequence. Its antigen is not identified. The sample comes from a study of shared clonotypes between healthy human individuals. Notes on the study in general: In a few donors, around 5% of naive CD4 clonotypes appeared in common.

TCRdb's table, derived via immunoSEQ multiplex PCR, lists solely in-frame clones and lacks some. The sample includes some 1.5 million clones, roughly 96% of them seen just once. Germline CDR1 SGDLS, CDR2 YYNGEE. This CDR3 comprises 15 residues. V was clipped by 4 bases and J by 1 base, with 12 bases between them. CD45RA+ naive and CD45RA-negative memory subsets were separated from CD4+ cells. The source of this sequence is a man aged 30-40 years in good health. The chain combines TRBV9 with TRBJ1-3, with D hard to call. The specimen was naive CD4+ T cells sorted from blood. This sample's subset: CD45RA+ positively selected. The CDR3 loop is CASSLSRGSGNTIYF. The CDR3 nucleotides read TGTGCCAGCAGCCTTAGCCGGGGTTCTGGAAACACCATATATTTT.